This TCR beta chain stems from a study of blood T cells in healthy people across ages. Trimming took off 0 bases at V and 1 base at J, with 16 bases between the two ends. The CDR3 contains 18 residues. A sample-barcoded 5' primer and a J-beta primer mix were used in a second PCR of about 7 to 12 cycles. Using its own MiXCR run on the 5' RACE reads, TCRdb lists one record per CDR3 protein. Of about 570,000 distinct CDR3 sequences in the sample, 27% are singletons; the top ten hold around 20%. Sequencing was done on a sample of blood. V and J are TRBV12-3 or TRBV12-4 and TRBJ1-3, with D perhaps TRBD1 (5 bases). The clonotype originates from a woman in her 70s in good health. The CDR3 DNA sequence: TGTGCCAGCAGTTTAGCTGCGGGGGGAATGTGGTCTGGAAACACCATATATTTT. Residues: CASSLAAGGMWSGNTIYF.